This note documents a single T cell receptor beta chain sequence. This record belongs to a study of control samples from healthy donors and cancer patients. CDR3 length: 17 residues. Germline V gene sequence: CDR1 SGDLS, CDR2 YYNGEE. V gave up 4 bases and J gave up 1 base; unmatched junction bases: 4. Method: immunoSEQ multiplex PCR; TCRdb's copy keeps in-frame clones and lacks some. The sample shows tens of thousands of clones, more than 75% of them seen only once. The chain couples TRBV9 to TRBJ2-3; 15 nucleotides agree with TRBD2. This sequence originates from a woman in her fifties or sixties in good health. The sample consisted of blood. CDR3 protein: CASSPGLAGGGTDTQYF. The CDR3 region has the DNA TGTGCCAGCAGCCCAGGACTAGCGGGAGGGGGCACAGATACGCAGTATTTT.